The 7 T cell receptor beta chains reported below all come from one sample, sequenced in a study of blood T cell repertoires in COVID-19. TCRdb's table, derived via immunoSEQ multiplex PCR, lists solely in-frame clones and lacks some. This table has roughly 42,000 clones, approximately 85% appearing once. The sequenced material came from peripheral blood. These receptors were obtained from a human donor in a cohort sampled during active COVID-19.

The V and J genes are TRBV7-9 and TRBJ2-7, with unresolved D. CDR1 is SEHNR, CDR2 FQNEAQ, per germline (reference sequence). Deletions cut 3 bases from V and 2 bases from J, with 17 bases between. The CDR3 extends over 16 amino acids. CDR3: CASSFSPLKSPYEQYF. In nucleotides, the CDR3 is TGTGCCAGCAGCTTTTCTCCCTTGAAGAGTCCCTACGAGCAGTACTTC. Supplemented by reference TRBV7-9 and TRBJ2-7, the full variable domain reads DTGVSQNPRHKITKRGQNVTFRCDPISEHNRLYWYRQTLGQGPEFLTYFQNEAQLEKSRLLSDRFSAERPKGSFSTLEIQRTEQGDSAMYLCASSFSPLKSPYEQYFGPGTRLTVT.

The chain combines TRBV3-1 (or the pseudogene TRBV3-2) with TRBJ1-2, with D perhaps TRBD1 (6 bases). Trimming removed 0 bases from V and 5 bases from J, with 13 bases in between. CDR1 and CDR2 from the germline V gene are LGHDT and YNNKEL (reference sequence). This CDR3 contains 15 residues. The CDR3 region has the DNA TGTGCCAGCAGCCAAGATCACAGGGCCCTATATGGCTACACCTTC. This translates into CASSQDHRALYGYTF.

This sequence joins TRBV24-1 and TRBJ2-2, with a possible D match to TRBD1 (7 bases). V shed 3 bases and J shed 8 bases, with 15 bases lying between them. The CDR3 extends over 15 amino acids. The germline V gene encodes CDR1 KGHDR and CDR2 SFDVKD. CDR3 DNA sequence: TGTGCCACCAGTGATCCCAGGGGGGCCTCTGGGGAGCTGTTTTTT. Its protein product is CATSDPRGASGELFF.

This clone was seen more than once but under ten times. The chain combines TRBV7-9 with TRBJ1-1; 8 bases are shared with TRBD1. Germline trimming cut 2 bases from V and 7 bases from J; bases unmatched to any gene: 9. Germline values: CDR1 SEHNR, CDR2 FQNEAQ (reference sequence). This CDR3 region has 15 residues. The CDR3 loop is CASSLRTDRVGEAFF. The CDR3 nucleotides read TGTGCCAGCAGCTTAAGAACGGACAGGGTGGGTGAAGCTTTCTTT.

V is TRBV14 and J is TRBJ2-7; 7 nucleotides match TRBD2. Germline V lookup: CDR1 SGHDN, CDR2 FVKESK. With 1 base clipped from V and 4 bases from J, the junction kept 7 bases outside the gene matches. The CDR3 contains 15 residues. The CDR3 region is CASSQGAGVAYEQYF. The CDR3 DNA reads as TGTGCCAGCAGCCAAGGCGCGGGGGTGGCGTACGAGCAGTACTTC. Using reference TRBV14 and TRBJ2-7 for the parts outside the CDR3, the full variable domain is EAGVTQFPSHSVIEKGQTVTLRCDPISGHDNLYWYRRVMGKEIKFLLHFVKESKQDESGMPNNRFLAERTGGTYSTLKVQPAELEDSGVYFCASSQGAGVAYEQYFGPGTRLTVT.

There are a few counts of this clone. The CDR3 is CASSILPTGAGNTIYF. The CDR3 nucleotides are TGTGCCAGCAGCATCCTCCCCACAGGGGCTGGAAACACCATATATTTT. This chain uses TRBV9 with TRBJ1-3; 7 bases fit TRBD1. V lost 4 bases to trimming and J lost 2 bases; unmatched junction nucleotides: 9. This CDR3 spans 16 amino acids. Germline assignment: CDR1 SGDLS and CDR2 YYNGEE.

This clone was picked up a small number of times. The chain has TRBV4-1 and TRBJ1-2; D uncertain. Germline V gene lookup returns CDR1 MGHRA and CDR2 YSYEKL. V lost 0 bases, J lost 5 bases, and 13 bases lay in between. The CDR3 loop spans 15 amino acids. DNA of the CDR3: TGCGCCAGCAGCCAAGAACCCTCGGTCCATTATGGCTACACCTTC. Its protein is CASSQEPSVHYGYTF.